The present T cell receptor beta chain was sequenced within a study of breast tumors, draining lymph nodes, adjacent tissues. Samples came from axillary lymph nodes draining the breast cancer. MiXCR was run by TCRdb on the multiplex PCR reads, yielding one entry per CDR3 protein. The table has 180,000 or so distinct CDR3 sequences, around a third seen once. This clonotype was detected many times. Its specificity is not known. Findings of the study overall: Tumor T cell lymph node origin was a supported hypothesis, not proven. Most tumor T cells seemingly derive from lymph node, then expand in tumor.

The sample was axillary lymph node tissue. The receptor was derived from a female donor with breast cancer. Some clones in this sample may be carry-over from other donors' samples.

CDR3 in DNA: TGTGCCATCAGCCTAGGACTAAGCGGGCAGTTCTTC. This translates into CAISLGLSGQFF. The chain combines TRBV10-3 with TRBJ2-1; perhaps TRBD2 as D (6 bases). Trimming pared 6 bases from V and 12 bases from J, leaving 15 bases between. Germline assignment: CDR1 ENHRY and CDR2 SYGVKD. The CDR3 loop spans 12 amino acids.